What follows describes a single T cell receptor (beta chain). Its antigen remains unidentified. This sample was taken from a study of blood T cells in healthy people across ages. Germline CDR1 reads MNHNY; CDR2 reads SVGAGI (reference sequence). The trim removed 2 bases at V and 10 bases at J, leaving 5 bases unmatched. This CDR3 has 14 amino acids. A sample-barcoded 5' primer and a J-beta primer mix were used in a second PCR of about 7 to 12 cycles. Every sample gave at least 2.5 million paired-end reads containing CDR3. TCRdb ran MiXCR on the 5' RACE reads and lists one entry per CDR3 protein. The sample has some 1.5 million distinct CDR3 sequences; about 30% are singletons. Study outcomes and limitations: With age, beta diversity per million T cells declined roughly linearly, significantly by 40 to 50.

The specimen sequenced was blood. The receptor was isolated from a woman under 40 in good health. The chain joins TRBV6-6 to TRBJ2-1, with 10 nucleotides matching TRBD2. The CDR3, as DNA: TGTGCCAGCAGTTACCAATTAGCGGGGGGCGAGCAGTTCTTC. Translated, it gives CASSYQLAGGEQFF.